This T cell receptor beta chain stems from a study of shared clonotypes between healthy human individuals. With 5 bases clipped from V and 2 bases from J, the junction kept 9 bases outside the gene matches. Germline CDR1 and CDR2: MDHEN and SYDVKM. This CDR3 region has 16 residues. Terminally differentiated effector memory CD45RA+ cells were excluded from the naive CD8 cells, which were CD45RO-negative and positively selected for CCR7. Comments on this clone: The antigen is undetermined.

TCRdb's table, derived via immunoSEQ multiplex PCR, lists solely in-frame clones and lacks some. The table shows around 2.1 million clones, with 85% to 95% occurring only once. Findings of the study overall: The study found about 5% of naive CD4 clonotypes shared across a few donors.

The receptor comes from a young man in good health. Some clones in this sample may be carry-over from other donors' samples. The V call is TRBV28, the J call TRBJ1-3; TRBD1 agrees at 7 bases. The specimen sequenced was naive CD8+ T cells from PBMCs. The CDR3 bases are TGTGCCAGCAGTCCCCACCCCGGGACAGCTGGAAACACCATATATTTT. It codes for CASSPHPGTAGNTIYF.